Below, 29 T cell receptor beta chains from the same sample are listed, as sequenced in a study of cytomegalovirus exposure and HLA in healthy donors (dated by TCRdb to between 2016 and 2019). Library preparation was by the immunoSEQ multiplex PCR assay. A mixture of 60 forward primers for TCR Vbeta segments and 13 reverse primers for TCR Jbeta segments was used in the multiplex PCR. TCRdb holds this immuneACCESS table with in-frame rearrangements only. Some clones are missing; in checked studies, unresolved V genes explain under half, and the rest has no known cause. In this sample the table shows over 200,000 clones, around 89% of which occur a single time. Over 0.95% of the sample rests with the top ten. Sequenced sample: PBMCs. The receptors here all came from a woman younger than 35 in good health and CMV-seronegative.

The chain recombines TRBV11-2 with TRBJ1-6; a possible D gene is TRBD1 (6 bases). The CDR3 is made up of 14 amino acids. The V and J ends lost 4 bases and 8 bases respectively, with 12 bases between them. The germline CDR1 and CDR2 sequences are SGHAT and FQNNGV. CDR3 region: CASSSQGKDSPLHF. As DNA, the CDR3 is TGTGCCAGCAGCTCGCAGGGGAAGGATTCACCCCTCCACTTT.

Here the CDR3 reads CSATQGPEQYF. The CDR3 DNA is TGCAGTGCTACACAGGGTCCCGAGCAGTACTTC. This chain joins TRBV20-1 and TRBJ2-7; perhaps TRBD1 as D (6 bases). The germline V and J ends were trimmed by 4 bases and 6 bases, with 10 bases remaining between them. Per germline, CDR1 DFQATT and CDR2 SNEGSKA (reference sequence). The CDR3 is 11 residues long.

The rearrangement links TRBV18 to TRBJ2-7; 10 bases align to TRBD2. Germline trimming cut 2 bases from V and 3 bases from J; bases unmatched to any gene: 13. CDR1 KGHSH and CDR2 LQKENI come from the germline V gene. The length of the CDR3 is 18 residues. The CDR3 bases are TGTGCCAGCTCACCATGGCGTTTAACTAGCGGGATGAGCTACGAGCAGTACTTC. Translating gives CASSPWRLTSGMSYEQYF.

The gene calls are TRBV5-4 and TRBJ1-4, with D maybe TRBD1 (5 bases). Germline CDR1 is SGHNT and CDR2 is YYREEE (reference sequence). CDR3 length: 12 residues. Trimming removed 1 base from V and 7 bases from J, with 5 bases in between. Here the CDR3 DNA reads TGTGCCAGCAGCTTGAGGGGTGAAAAACTGTTTTTT. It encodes CASSLRGEKLFF.

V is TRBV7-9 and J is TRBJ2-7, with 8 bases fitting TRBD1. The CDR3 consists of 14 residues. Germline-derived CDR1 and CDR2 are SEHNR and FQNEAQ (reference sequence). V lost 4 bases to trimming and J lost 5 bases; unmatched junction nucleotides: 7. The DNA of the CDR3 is TGTGCCAGCAGCTATGGCTCAGGGGGCCACGAGCAGTACTTC. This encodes CASSYGSGGHEQYF. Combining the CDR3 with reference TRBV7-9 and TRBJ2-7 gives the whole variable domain DTGVSQNPRHKITKRGQNVTFRCDPISEHNRLYWYRQTLGQGPEFLTYFQNEAQLEKSRLLSDRFSAERPKGSFSTLEIQRTEQGDSAMYLCASSYGSGGHEQYFGPGTRLTVT.

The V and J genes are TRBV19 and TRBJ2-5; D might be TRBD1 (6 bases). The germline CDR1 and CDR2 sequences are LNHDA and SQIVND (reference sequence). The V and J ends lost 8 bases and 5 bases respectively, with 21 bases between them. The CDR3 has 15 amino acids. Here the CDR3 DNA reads TGTGCCAGTTCCGAAGTCAGGGGCACAACGGAGACCCAGTACTTC. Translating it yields CASSEVRGTTETQYF. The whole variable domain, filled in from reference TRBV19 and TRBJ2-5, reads DGGITQSPKYLFRKEGQNVTLSCEQNLNHDAMYWYRQDPGQGLRLIYYSQIVNDFQKGDIAEGYSVSREKKESFPLTVTSAQKNPTAFYLCASSEVRGTTETQYFGPGTRLLVL.

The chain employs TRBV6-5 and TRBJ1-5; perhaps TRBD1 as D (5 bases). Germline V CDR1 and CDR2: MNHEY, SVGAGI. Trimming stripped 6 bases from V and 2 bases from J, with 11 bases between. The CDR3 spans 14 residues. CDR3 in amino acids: CASRGGRGNQPQHF. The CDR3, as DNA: TGTGCCAGCAGGGGGGGACGAGGCAATCAGCCCCAGCATTTT.

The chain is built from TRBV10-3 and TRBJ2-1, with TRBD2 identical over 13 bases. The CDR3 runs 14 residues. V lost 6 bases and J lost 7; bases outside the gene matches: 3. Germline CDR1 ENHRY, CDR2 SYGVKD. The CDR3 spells CAISGTSGTNEQFF. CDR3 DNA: TGTGCCATCAGCGGGACTAGCGGGACGAATGAGCAGTTCTTC.

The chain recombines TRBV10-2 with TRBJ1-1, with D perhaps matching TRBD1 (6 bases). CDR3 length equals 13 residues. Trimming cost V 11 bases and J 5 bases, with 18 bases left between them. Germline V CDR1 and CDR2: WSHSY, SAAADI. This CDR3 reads CAAREPGVTEAFF. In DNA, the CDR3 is TGCGCCGCTAGAGAGCCAGGGGTAACTGAAGCTTTCTTT.

CDR3 sequence reads: CASSYGQAGEETQYF. CDR3 coding DNA: TGTGCCAGCTCATACGGACAGGCAGGAGAAGAGACCCAGTACTTC. This chain links TRBV18 with TRBJ2-5; 7 bases are a match to TRBD1. This CDR3 spans 15 amino acids. Germline V gene sequence: CDR1 KGHSH, CDR2 LQKENI. V lost 5 bases and J lost 3; bases outside the gene matches: 9.

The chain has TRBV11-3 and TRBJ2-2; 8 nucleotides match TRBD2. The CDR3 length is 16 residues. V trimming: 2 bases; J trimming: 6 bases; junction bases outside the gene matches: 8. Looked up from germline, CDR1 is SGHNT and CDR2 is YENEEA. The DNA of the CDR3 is TGTGCCAGCAGCTTATTTGCCAGCGGGAGTGCCGGGGAGCTGTTTTTT. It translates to CASSLFASGSAGELFF.

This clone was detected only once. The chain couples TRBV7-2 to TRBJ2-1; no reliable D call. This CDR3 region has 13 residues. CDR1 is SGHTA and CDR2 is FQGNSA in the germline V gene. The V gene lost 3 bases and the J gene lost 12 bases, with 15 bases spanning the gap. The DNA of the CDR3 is TGTGCCAGCAGCTTCTCCTCTCCAGGTCTGCAGTTCTTC. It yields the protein CASSFSSPGLQFF.

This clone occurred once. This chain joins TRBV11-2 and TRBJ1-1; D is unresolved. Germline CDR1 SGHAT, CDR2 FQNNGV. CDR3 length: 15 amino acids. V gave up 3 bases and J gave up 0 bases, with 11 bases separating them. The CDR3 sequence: CASSFVGGLNTEAFF. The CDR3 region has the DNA TGTGCCAGCAGCTTTGTAGGAGGACTGAACACTGAAGCTTTCTTT.

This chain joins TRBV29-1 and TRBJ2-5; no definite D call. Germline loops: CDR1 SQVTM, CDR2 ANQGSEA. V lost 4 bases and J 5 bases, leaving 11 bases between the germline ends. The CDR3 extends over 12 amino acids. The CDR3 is CSVGPGPETQYF. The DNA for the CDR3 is TGCAGCGTTGGTCCGGGTCCGGAGACCCAGTACTTC.

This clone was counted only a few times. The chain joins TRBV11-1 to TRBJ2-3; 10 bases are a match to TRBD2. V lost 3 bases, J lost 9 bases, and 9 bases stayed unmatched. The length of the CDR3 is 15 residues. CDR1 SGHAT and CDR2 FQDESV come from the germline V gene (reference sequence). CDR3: CASSFLTSGYDTQYF. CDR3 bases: TGTGCCAGCAGCTTCCTGACTAGCGGGTACGACACGCAGTATTTT. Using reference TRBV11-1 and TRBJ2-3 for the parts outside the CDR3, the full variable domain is EAEVAQSPRYKITEKSQAVAFWCDPISGHATLYWYRQILGQGPELLVQFQDESVVDDSQLPKDRFSAERLKGVDSTLKIQPAELGDSAMYLCASSFLTSGYDTQYFGPGTRLTVL.

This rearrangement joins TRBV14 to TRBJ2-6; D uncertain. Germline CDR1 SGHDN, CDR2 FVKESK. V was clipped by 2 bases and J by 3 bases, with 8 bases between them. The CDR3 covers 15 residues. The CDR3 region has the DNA TGTGCCAGCAGCCAACGAGGTTATGGGGCCAACGTCCTGACTTTC. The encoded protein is CASSQRGYGANVLTF.

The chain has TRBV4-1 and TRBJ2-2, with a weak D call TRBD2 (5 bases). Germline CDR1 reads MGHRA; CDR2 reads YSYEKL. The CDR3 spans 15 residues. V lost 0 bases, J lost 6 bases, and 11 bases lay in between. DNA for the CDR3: TGCGCCAGCAGCCAAGAATGGACTCTTGCCGGGGAGCTGTTTTTT. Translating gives CASSQEWTLAGELFF.

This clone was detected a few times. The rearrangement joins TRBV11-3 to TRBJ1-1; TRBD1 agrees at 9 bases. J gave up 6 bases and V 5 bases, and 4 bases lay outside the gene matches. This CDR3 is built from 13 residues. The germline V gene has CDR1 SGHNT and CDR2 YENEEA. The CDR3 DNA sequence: TGTGCCAGCAGCACCGGACAGGGGCCTGAAGCTTTCTTT. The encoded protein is CASSTGQGPEAFF.

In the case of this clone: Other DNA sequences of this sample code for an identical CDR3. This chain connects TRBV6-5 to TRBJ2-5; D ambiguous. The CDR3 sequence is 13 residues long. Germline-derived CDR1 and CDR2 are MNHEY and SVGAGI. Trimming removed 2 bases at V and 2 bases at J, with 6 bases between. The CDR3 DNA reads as TGTGCCAGCAGTTACGTGAGACAAGAGACCCAGTACTTC. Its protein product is CASSYVRQETQYF.

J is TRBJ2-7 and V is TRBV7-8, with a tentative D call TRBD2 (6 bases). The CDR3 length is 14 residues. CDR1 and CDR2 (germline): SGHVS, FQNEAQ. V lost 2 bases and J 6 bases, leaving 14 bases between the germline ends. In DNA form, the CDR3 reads TGTGCCAGCAGCTTAAGACTAGAGATGCGCGAGCAGTACTTC. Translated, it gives CASSLRLEMREQYF.

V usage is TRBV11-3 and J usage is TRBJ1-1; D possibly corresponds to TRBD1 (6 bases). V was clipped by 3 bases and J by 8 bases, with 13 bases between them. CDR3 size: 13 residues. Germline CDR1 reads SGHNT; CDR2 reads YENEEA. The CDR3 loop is CASSFSNRDEAFF. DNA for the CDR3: TGTGCCAGCAGCTTCAGCAACAGGGACGAAGCTTTCTTT.

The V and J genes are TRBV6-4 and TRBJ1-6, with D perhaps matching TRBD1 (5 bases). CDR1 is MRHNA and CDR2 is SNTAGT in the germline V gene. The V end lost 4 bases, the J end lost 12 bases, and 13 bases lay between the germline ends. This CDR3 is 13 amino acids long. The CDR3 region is CASSAVTGQPLHF. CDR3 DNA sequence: TGTGCCAGCAGTGCGGTCACAGGCCAACCCCTCCACTTT.

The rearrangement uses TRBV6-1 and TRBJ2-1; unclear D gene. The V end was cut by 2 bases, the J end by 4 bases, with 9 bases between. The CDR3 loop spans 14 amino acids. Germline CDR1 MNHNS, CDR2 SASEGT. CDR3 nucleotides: TGTGCCAGCAGTGAAAATCAGATTTACAATGAGCAGTTCTTC. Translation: CASSENQIYNEQFF.

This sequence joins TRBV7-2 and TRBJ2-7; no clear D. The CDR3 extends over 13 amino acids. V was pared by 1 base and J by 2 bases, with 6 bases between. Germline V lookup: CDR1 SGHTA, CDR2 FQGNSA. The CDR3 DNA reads TGTGCCAGCAGCTTAGGTCGCGCCTACGAGCAGTACTTC. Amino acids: CASSLGRAYEQYF.

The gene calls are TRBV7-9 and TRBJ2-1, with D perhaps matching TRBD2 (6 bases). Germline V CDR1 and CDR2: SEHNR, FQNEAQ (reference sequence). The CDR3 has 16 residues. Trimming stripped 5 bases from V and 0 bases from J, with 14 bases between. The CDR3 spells CASSHELAGSYNEQFF. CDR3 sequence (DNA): TGTGCCAGCAGCCATGAACTAGCAGGCTCCTACAATGAGCAGTTCTTC.

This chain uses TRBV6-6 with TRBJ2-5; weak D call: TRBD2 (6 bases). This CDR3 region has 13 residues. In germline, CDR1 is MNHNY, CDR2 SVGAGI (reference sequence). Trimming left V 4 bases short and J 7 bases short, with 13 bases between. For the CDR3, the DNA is TGTGCCAGCAGTTCGGGACTGTCGGGGACCCAGTACTTC. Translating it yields CASSSGLSGTQYF.

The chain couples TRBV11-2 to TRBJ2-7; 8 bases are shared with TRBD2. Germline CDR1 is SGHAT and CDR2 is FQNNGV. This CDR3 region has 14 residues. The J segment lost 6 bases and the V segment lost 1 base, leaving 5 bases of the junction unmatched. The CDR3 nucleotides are TGTGCCAGCAGCTTAGCGGGAGGGCCGTTCGAGCAGTACTTC. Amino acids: CASSLAGGPFEQYF.

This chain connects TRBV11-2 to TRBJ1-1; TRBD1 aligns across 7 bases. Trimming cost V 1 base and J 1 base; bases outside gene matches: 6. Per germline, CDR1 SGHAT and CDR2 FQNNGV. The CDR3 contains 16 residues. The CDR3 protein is CASSLGLQGPNTEAFF. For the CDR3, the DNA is TGTGCCAGCAGCTTAGGGCTACAGGGGCCGAACACTGAAGCTTTCTTT.

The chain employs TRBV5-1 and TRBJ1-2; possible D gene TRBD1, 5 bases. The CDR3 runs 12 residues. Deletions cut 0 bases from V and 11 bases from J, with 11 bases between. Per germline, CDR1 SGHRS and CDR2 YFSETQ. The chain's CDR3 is CASSLAGGGYTF. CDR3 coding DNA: TGCGCCAGCAGCTTGGCCGGCGGGGGGTACACCTTC.